Reported below is one TCR beta chain. What it binds is not known. This sample stems from a study of OX40 agonist ivuxolimab in advanced cancers. Study context: Three patients showed partial responses: one hepatocellular carcinoma and two cutaneous melanoma cases.

TCRdb's copy holds only in-frame clones and misses some; the assay was immunoSEQ multiplex PCR. The sample includes approximately 77,000 clones, approximately 90% seen only once; the top ten take less than 15%. General study findings and limits: Clonal expansion by week 6 occurred in CD4+ and CD8+ blood T cells (at 0.1 to 3.0 mg/kg). Antigens targeted by the expanded peripheral T cells were not determined. More expanded clones were seen, on average, in CD8+ T cells than in CD4+.

This CDR3 is 14 amino acids long. The germline V gene has CDR1 SGHTA and CDR2 FQGNSA. V lost 5 bases and J lost 1, with 12 bases in between. Sequencing was performed on CD4+ or CD8+ T cells sorted from blood, taken in a trial of the OX40 agonist ivuxolimab. V gene TRBV7-2 combines with J gene TRBJ2-7, with D tentatively TRBD2 (6 bases). The sequence was obtained from an adult with an advanced solid tumor such as melanoma, head and neck, liver or kidney cancer. Written as DNA, the CDR3 is TGTGCCAGCAGCGAGGACGGGAGTTCCTACGAGCAGTACTTC. This sequence encodes CASSEDGSSYEQYF. Combining the CDR3 with reference TRBV7-2 and TRBJ2-7 gives the whole variable domain GAGVSQSPSNKVTEKGKDVELRCDPISGHTALYWYRQSLGQGLEFLIYFQGNSAPDKSGLPSDRFSAERTGGSVSTLTIQRTQQEDSAVYLCASSEDGSSYEQYFGPGTRLTVT.